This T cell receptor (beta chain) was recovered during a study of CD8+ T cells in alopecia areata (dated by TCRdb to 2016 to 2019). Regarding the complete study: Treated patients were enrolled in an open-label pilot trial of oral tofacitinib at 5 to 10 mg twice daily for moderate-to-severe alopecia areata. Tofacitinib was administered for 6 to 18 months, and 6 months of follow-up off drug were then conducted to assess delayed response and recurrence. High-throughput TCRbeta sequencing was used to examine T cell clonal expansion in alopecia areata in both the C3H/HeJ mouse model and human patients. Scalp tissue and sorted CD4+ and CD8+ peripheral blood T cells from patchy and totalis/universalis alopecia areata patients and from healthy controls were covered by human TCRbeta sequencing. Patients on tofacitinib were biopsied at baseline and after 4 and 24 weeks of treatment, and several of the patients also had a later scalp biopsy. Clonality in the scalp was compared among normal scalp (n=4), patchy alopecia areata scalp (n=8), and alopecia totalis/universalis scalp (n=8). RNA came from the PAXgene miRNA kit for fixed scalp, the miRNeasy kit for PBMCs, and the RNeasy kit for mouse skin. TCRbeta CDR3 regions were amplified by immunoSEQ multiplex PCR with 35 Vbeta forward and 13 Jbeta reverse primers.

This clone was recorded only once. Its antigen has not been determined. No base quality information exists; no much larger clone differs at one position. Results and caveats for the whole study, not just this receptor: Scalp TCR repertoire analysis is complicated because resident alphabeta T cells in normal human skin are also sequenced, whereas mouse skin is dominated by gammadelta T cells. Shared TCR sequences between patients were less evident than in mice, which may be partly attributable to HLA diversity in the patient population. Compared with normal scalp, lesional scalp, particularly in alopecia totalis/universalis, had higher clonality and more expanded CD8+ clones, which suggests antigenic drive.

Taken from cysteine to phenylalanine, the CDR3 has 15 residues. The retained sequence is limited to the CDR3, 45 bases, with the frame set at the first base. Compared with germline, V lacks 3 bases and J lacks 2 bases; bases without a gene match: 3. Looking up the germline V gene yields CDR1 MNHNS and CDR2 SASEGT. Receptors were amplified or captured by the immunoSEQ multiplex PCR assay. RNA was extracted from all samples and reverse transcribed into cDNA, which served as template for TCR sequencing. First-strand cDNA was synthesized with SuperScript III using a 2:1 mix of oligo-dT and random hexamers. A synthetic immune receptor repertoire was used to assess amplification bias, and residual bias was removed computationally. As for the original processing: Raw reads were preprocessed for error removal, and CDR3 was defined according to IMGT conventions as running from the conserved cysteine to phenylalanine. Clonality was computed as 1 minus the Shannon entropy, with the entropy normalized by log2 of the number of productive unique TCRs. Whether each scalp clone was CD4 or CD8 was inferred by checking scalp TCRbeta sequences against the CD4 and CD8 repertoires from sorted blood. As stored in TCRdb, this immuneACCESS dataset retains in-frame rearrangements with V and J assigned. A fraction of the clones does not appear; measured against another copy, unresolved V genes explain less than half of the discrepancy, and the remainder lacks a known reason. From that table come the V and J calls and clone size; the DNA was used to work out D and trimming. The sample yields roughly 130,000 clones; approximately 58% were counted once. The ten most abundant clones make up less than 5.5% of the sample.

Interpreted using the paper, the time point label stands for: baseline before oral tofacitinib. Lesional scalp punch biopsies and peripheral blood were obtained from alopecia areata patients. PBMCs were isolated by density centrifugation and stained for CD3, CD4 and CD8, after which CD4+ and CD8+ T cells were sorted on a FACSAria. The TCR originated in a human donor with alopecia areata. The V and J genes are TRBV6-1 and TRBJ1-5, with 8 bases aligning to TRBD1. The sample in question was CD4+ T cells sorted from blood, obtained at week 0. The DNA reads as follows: TGTGCCAGCAGTGATACAGGGGGGGGCAATCAGCCCCAGCATTTT. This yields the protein CASSDTGGGNQPQHF.